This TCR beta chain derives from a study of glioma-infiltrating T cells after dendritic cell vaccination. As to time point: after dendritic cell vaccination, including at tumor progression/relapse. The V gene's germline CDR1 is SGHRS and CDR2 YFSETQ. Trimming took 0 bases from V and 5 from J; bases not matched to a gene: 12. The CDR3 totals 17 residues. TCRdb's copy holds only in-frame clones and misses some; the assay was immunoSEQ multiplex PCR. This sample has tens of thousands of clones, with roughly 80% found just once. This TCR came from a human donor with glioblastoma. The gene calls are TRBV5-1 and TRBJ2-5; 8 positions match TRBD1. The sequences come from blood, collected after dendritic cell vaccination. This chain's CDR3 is CASSLAFRTGIRETQYF. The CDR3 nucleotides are TGCGCCAGCAGCTTGGCCTTCAGGACAGGGATCAGGGAGACCCAGTACTTC. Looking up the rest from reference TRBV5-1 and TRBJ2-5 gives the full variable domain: KAGVTQTPRYLIKTRGQQVTLSCSPISGHRSVSWYQQTPGQGLQFLFEYFSETQRNKGNFPGRFSGRQFSNSRSEMNVSTLELGDSALYLCASSLAFRTGIRETQYFGPGTRLLVL.